Reported below is one TCR beta chain. These data are taken from a study of cytomegalovirus exposure and HLA in healthy donors. PCR involved 60 Vbeta and 13 Jbeta primers. Clones were read by immunoSEQ multiplex PCR, and TCRdb kept only the in-frame ones, dropping some. This table lists approximately 77,000 clones. Trimming removed 1 base from V and 7 bases from J; junction bases left unmatched: 7. Germline-derived CDR1 and CDR2 are SGHNT and YYREEE (reference sequence). CDR3 length: 14 residues. This chain links TRBV5-4 with TRBJ2-5; TRBD1 matches at 7 bases. The specimen sequenced was PBMCs. The clonotype comes from a young man in good health and CMV-seronegative. The CDR3: CASSLWDSRWTQYF. CDR3 bases: TGTGCCAGCAGCTTGTGGGACAGCAGATGGACCCAGTACTTC.